This T cell receptor beta chain emerged from a study of neoadjuvant anti-PD-1 for oral cavity cancer (dated by TCRdb to about 2021). About the full investigation: Three to four biweekly doses of nivolumab at 3 mg/kg were mostly administered to patients before curative-intent surgical resection. Patients without progression received a fourth nivolumab dose around day 43 and underwent definitive surgical resection on days 50-56. Patients with complete response, partial response or stable disease by RECIST 1.1 were defined as responders, whereas patients with progression were defined as non-responders. The parent correlative cohort had about a dozen patients and a response rate of about 31%. General study outcomes and caveats: Within PBMCs, T cell clonality (Gini index) was significantly higher in non-responders than responders after neoadjuvant nivolumab. TCR analyses included only three patients per response group, and the authors called for larger cohorts for validation. Higher pretreatment blood Treg/Th17 ratios correlated with both higher pretreatment blood TCRbeta clonality and lower post-treatment tumor TCRbeta clonality.

The trim is 0 bases for V and 0 bases for J, with a gap of 10 bases between the germline ends. Based on the germline V gene, the CDR1 and CDR2 sequences are SGHRS and YFSETQ. The CDR3 starts with the cysteine, ends with the phenylalanine, and has 16 residues. Only the CDR3 DNA stays, 48 bases, in frame from base 1. In the paper's terms, the time point label means: after neoadjuvant nivolumab, at surgical resection. Patients had been newly diagnosed with stage II-IVA oral cavity squamous cell carcinoma, and no prior systemic or radiation treatment had been given to the patients. The cohort consisted of patients with HPV-negative, locally advanced oral cavity squamous cell carcinoma. Peripheral blood mononuclear cells were analyzed directly, without maintenance or expansion in culture. Samples were obtained from a longitudinal correlative study of a single-arm phase II trial of neoadjuvant nivolumab in oral cavity squamous cell carcinoma. Subject-matched pre- and post-treatment PBMCs and tumors from three responders and three non-responders were subjected to genomic DNA-based TCRbeta sequencing. Peripheral blood mononuclear cells were collected once before nivolumab treatment and again after treatment, at the time of surgery. The Maxwell RSC DNA from Cells kit was used to extract genomic DNA from PBMCs.

A remark on this clone: Its antigen is still unknown. Nothing much larger sits one base from this clone, and base qualities are not available.

For deep sequencing, each PBMC sample was run in six replicates, with libraries mostly built from about 480 ng of input genomic DNA. The immunoSEQ hsTCRbeta kit was used to prepare TCRbeta libraries, following the manufacturer's instructions. Sequencing of the completed libraries took place using an Illumina NovaSeq 6000 S4 flow cell after they had been pooled to approximately 3 nM. In the original analysis: The immunoSEQ Analyzer handled quality control and preprocessing of the raw data. The analysis was restricted to productive rearrangements, with each unique CDR3 amino acid sequence defining a clonotype. Repertoire clonality was estimated as the Gini-Simpson index, which was computed with the R package tcR. Student's t test was used to compare Gini indices, while Pearson correlation assessed associations with tumor size change. Entries here come from immuneACCESS through TCRdb and include only in-frame sequences with V and J called. Some clones fail to appear in such tables; in the studies checked, an unresolved V gene covers under half of the shortfall, and the cause of the remainder is unknown. V and J calls plus clone size are reproduced from that table; the DNA served to infer D and trimming. The sample yields 63,000 or so clones; 86% were counted once. Clones ranked in the top ten supply around 2.8% of the sample.

The sequence joins TRBV5-1 to TRBJ2-1; the D gene identity is not certain. The sequencing here drew on PBMCs, taken after nivolumab (anti-PD-1) treatment. The receptor's source is a person aged 35-79 years with oral cavity squamous cell carcinoma. This receptor carries the CDR3 CASSLDAVDSYNEQFF. The bases read TGCGCCAGCAGCTTGGACGCCGTTGACTCCTACAATGAGCAGTTCTTC. This CDR3, with the reference TRBV5-1 and TRBJ2-1 proteins standing in past its ends, gives the full variable domain KAGVTQTPRYLIKTRGQQVTLSCSPISGHRSVSWYQQTPGQGLQFLFEYFSETQRNKGNFPGRFSGRQFSNSRSEMNVSTLELGDSALYLCASSLDAVDSYNEQFFGPGTRLTVL.